This entry lists 20 T cell receptor beta chains sequenced from one sample in a study of T-cell reconstitution after alpha-beta-depleted transplantation in children. Unique molecular identifiers featured in how the TCRbeta library was prepared. In TCRdb, the PCR reads were re-called with MiXCR into one record per CDR3 protein. This table holds a few hundred thousand distinct CDR3 sequences, 15% to 20% found once. This material consisted of PBMCs, mostly from graft donor cells, taken 360 days after TCRalphabeta/CD19-depleted stem cell transplant. Receptor source: a boy younger than two who had a stem cell transplant for Wiskott-Aldrich syndrome, so the T cells may come from the graft donor.

The chain has TRBV12-3 or TRBV12-4 and TRBJ2-3, with D possibly being TRBD1 (6 bases). This CDR3 is 14 amino acids long. V dropped 6 bases and J dropped 2 bases, with 12 bases sitting between them. The CDR3 is CASRQGPLTDTQYF. The CDR3 DNA reads as TGTGCCAGCAGGCAGGGGCCCCTCACAGATACGCAGTATTTT.

The CDR3 DNA reads as TGTGCCAGCTCCCGAGGGGTTGGGACTCGTGGCACAGATACGCAGTATTTT. Its translation is CASSRGVGTRGTDTQYF. The V call is TRBV9, the J call TRBJ2-3; weak D call: TRBD2 (6 bases). Per germline, CDR1 SGDLS and CDR2 YYNGEE. Trimming took 7 bases from V and 1 from J, leaving 22 bases between them. The CDR3 covers 17 residues. The full variable domain, rest sourced from reference TRBV9 and TRBJ2-3, is DSGVTQTPKHLITATGQRVTLRCSPRSGDLSVYWYQQSLDQGLQFLIQYYNGEERAKGNILERFSAQQFPDLHSELNLSSLELGDSALYFCASSRGVGTRGTDTQYFGPGTRLTVL.

Only a few counts were recorded for this clonotype. The chain links TRBV3-1 to TRBJ2-5; D remains ambiguous. This CDR3 contains 14 residues. Germline V gives CDR1 LGHDT, CDR2 YNNKEL (reference sequence). With 0 bases removed from V and 2 bases from J, the gap between germline ends came to 7 bases. The CDR3 region is CASSQDPGQETQYF. Written as DNA, the CDR3 is TGTGCCAGCAGCCAAGACCCAGGACAAGAGACCCAGTACTTC.

The chain uses TRBV4-3 and TRBJ2-7; D remains unclear. The CDR3 sequence is 17 residues long. The germline V gene encodes CDR1 LGHNA and CDR2 YSLEER. V lost 0 bases, J lost 5 bases, and 20 bases lay in between. The CDR3 DNA reads TGCGCCAGCAGCCAAGAGTTGGGTTCTGAAGGCTACAACGAGCAGTACTTC. This gives the protein CASSQELGSEGYNEQYF.

The gene calls are TRBV11-2 and TRBJ2-5; D call uncertain. Trimming took 1 base from V and 0 from J, leaving 18 bases between them. Germline values: CDR1 SGHAT, CDR2 FQNNGV. The CDR3 extends over 18 amino acids. The CDR3 protein is CASSLGPPSRPYQETQYF. Written as DNA, the CDR3 is TGTGCCAGCAGCTTAGGCCCTCCTTCTCGACCGTACCAAGAGACCCAGTACTTC.

The V gene is TRBV25-1, the J gene TRBJ2-1; 7 nucleotides match TRBD2. V was clipped by 7 bases and J by 5 bases; unmatched bases: 8. The CDR3 spans 14 residues. Germline V gives CDR1 MGHDK, CDR2 SYGVNS. The CDR3 region has the DNA TGTGCCAGCAAGGGAGGGCGCTTTGACAATGAGCAGTTCTTC. This gives the protein CASKGGRFDNEQFF.

The V gene is TRBV4-3, the J gene TRBJ2-1; TRBD2 matches at 8 bases. CDR3 length: 14 amino acids. J was trimmed by 7 bases and V by 4 bases; bases with no gene match: 6. Germline values: CDR1 LGHNA, CDR2 YSLEER. CDR3 coding DNA: TGCGCCAGCAGCCCGGCGGGAGGAGCAAATGAGCAGTTCTTC. As protein: CASSPAGGANEQFF.

In this sample, this clonotype turned up once. This sequence joins TRBV4-1 and TRBJ2-7; tentatively, D is TRBD1 (5 bases). Trimming removed 0 bases from V and 3 bases from J, with 15 bases in between. Germline lookup yields CDR1 MGHRA and CDR2 YSYEKL. The CDR3 totals 16 residues. The CDR3 DNA reads TGCGCCAGCAGCCAAGATTCGCAGGGCGGCTACTACGAGCAGTACTTC. It translates to CASSQDSQGGYYEQYF.

This chain uses TRBV18 with TRBJ2-3; 13 bases align to TRBD2. Germline values: CDR1 KGHSH, CDR2 LQKENI. Trimming removed 4 bases from V and 0 bases from J; junction bases left unmatched: 4. The CDR3 has 17 amino acids. The CDR3 reads CASSRQGLAGSTDTQYF. The CDR3 DNA sequence: TGTGCCAGCTCACGCCAGGGACTAGCGGGAAGCACAGATACGCAGTATTTT.

The chain combines TRBV29-1 with TRBJ2-7, with 8 bases matching TRBD1. The CDR3 is 13 amino acids. V dropped 7 bases and J dropped 1; count of bases not matched to a gene: 6. The germline gives CDR1 SQVTM, CDR2 ANQGSEA. The CDR3 DNA reads TGCAGCGCAAATGGACAGGGTTCCTACGAGCAGTACTTC. Encoded protein: CSANGQGSYEQYF.

This clonotype was detected only a few times. J is TRBJ1-1 and V is TRBV30; no firm D call. V gave up 5 bases and J gave up 0 bases, with 10 bases separating them. Germline V gene sequence: CDR1 GTSNPN, CDR2 SVGIG (reference sequence). This CDR3 is 13 amino acids long. The chain's CDR3 is CAWGSDLNTEAFF. The CDR3 nucleotides are TGTGCCTGGGGGTCGGACCTGAACACTGAAGCTTTCTTT.

This CDR3 reads CASSFDRGREGYTF. CDR3 in DNA: TGTGCCAGCAGCTTCGACAGGGGGCGTGAGGGCTACACCTTC. V usage is TRBV11-2 and J usage is TRBJ1-2, with 10 bases matching TRBD1. CDR1 SGHAT and CDR2 FQNNGV come from the germline V gene. This CDR3 contains 14 residues. J gave up 8 bases and V 3 bases, and 6 bases lay outside the gene matches.

This clonotype occurred a few times. V usage is TRBV5-1 and J usage is TRBJ2-5; D gene ambiguous. The germline gives CDR1 SGHRS, CDR2 YFSETQ. This CDR3 contains 12 residues. The V end was cut by 5 bases, the J end by 2 bases, with 7 bases between. CDR3 nucleotides: TGCGCCAGCAGATACTGGCAAGAGACCCAGTACTTC. Its protein product is CASRYWQETQYF. The full variable domain, with the rest looked up from reference TRBV5-1 and TRBJ2-5, is KAGVTQTPRYLIKTRGQQVTLSCSPISGHRSVSWYQQTPGQGLQFLFEYFSETQRNKGNFPGRFSGRQFSNSRSEMNVSTLELGDSALYLCASRYWQETQYFGPGTRLLVL.

The rearrangement links TRBV4-3 to TRBJ2-7; TRBD2 might be the D (5 bases). There are 13 residues in the CDR3. V was trimmed by 1 base and J by 3 bases, leaving 7 bases between them. CDR1 LGHNA and CDR2 YSLEER come from the germline V gene. The CDR3 DNA reads as TGCGCCAGCAGCCAAGTGGGAGACTACGAGCAGTACTTC. It encodes CASSQVGDYEQYF.

The V gene is TRBV3-1, the J gene TRBJ1-6; D might be TRBD1 (5 bases). This CDR3 spans 12 amino acids. V lost 3 bases and J lost 10, with 7 bases in between. Per the germline V gene, CDR1 is LGHDT and CDR2 is YNNKEL (reference sequence). DNA of the CDR3: TGTGCCAGCAGCCACAGGGAATCACCCCTCCACTTT. It translates to CASSHRESPLHF. Full variable domain (remainder filled in from reference TRBV3-1 and TRBJ1-6): DTAVSQTPKYLVTQMGNDKSIKCEQNLGHDTMYWYKQDSKKFLKIMFSYNNKELIINETVPNRFSPKSPDKAHLNLHINSLELGDSAVYFCASSHRESPLHFGNGTRLTVT.

The rearrangement links TRBV9 to TRBJ2-1; 10 nucleotides line up with TRBD2. The germline V gene encodes CDR1 SGDLS and CDR2 YYNGEE. The CDR3 has 16 residues. V gave up 0 bases and J gave up 10 bases; unmatched junction bases: 10. The CDR3: CASSVGVSGRAKEQFF. CDR3 DNA sequence: TGTGCCAGCAGCGTAGGGGTCAGCGGGAGGGCCAAGGAGCAGTTCTTC.

The chain couples TRBV5-6 to TRBJ1-3, with D uncertain. The CDR3 runs to 15 residues. V lost 0 bases and J 1 base, leaving 8 bases between the germline ends. CDR1 and CDR2 (germline): SGHDT, YYEEEE. CDR3 in amino acids: CASSLVVSSGNTIYF. The CDR3 DNA reads as TGTGCCAGCAGCTTGGTGGTATCTTCTGGAAACACCATATATTTT.

In its sample, this clonotype was seen a few times. The V call is TRBV6-5, the J call TRBJ1-2; 10 nucleotides align to TRBD1. CDR3 size: 13 residues. The germline V gene has CDR1 MNHEY and CDR2 SVGAGI. Losses at the gene ends were 4 bases for V and 4 bases for J; bases not matched to a gene: 0. CDR3 DNA sequence: TGTGCCAGCAGTTGGACAGGGGGCTATGGCTACACCTTC. Translated: CASSWTGGYGYTF.

In DNA form, the CDR3 reads TGCGCCAGCAGTGATGAGCTAGGTCGATACAATGAGCAGTTCTTC. Protein sequence: CASSDELGRYNEQFF. The rearrangement uses TRBV10-1 and TRBJ2-1, with unresolved D. Germline-derived CDR1 and CDR2 are WNHNN and SYGVQD (reference sequence). V lost 3 bases, J lost 4 bases, and 13 bases lay in between. This CDR3 is built from 15 residues.

The CDR3 nucleotides read TGCGCCAGCAGCCAAGATGTCAGGTACTACGAGCAGTACTTC. It yields the protein CASSQDVRYYEQYF. The chain uses TRBV4-3 and TRBJ2-7; D is unresolved. With 0 bases removed from V and 3 bases from J, the gap between germline ends came to 9 bases. CDR1 is LGHNA, CDR2 YSLEER, per germline. The CDR3 is 14 residues long.